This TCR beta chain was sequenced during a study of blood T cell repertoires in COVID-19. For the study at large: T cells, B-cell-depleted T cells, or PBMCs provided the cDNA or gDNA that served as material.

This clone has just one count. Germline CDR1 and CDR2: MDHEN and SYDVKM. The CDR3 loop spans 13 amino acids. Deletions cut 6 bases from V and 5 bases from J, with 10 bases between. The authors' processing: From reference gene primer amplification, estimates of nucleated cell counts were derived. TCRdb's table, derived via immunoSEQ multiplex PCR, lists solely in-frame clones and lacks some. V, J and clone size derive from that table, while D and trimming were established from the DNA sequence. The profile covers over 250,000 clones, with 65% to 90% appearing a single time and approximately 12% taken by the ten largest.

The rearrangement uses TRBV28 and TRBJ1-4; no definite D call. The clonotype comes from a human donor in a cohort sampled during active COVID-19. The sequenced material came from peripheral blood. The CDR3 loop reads CASSLGLNEKLFF. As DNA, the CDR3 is TGTGCCAGCAGCCTCGGGTTGAATGAAAAACTGTTTTTT.